This TCR beta chain appears in the sequencing data of a study of T cells in women clearing cervical HPV infection. Comments on this clone: The read stops 3 residues short of the end of the CDR3; the missing end is completed from the germline J gene.

Germline CDR1 is SEHNR and CDR2 is FQNEAQ (reference sequence). After removal of 5 bases from V and 4 bases from J, the junction contained 6 bases not matched to a gene. The CDR3 loop spans 15 amino acids. Only in-frame clones appear in the TCRdb table, and some are missing; sequencing was by immunoSEQ multiplex PCR. This sample's table has just over 20,000 clones. This receptor was identified in a woman between 18 and 75 years old with a cervical HPV16 infection that either progressed to CIN3+ or cleared (not recorded which). V gene TRBV7-9 combines with J gene TRBJ2-1; 9 bases fit TRBD1. Sequenced material: blood buffy coat. CDR3 protein: CASSPRTGAYNEQFF. CDR3 DNA, as far as it was read: TGTGCCAGCAGCCCCAGGACAGGGGCGTACAATGAG.